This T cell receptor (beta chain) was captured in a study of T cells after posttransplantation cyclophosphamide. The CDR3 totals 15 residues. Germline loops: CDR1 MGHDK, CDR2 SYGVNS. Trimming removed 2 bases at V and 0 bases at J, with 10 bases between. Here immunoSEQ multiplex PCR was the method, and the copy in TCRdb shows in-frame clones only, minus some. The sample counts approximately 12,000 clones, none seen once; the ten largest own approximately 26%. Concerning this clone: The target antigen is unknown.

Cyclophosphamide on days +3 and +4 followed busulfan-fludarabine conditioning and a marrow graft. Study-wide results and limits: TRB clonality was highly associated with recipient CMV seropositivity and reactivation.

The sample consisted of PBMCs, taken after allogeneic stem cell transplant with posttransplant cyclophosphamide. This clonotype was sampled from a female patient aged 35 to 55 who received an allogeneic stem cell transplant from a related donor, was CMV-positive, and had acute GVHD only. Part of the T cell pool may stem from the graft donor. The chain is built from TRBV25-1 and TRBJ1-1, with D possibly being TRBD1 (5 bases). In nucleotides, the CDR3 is TGTGCCAGCAGTGAAACGACAGTGTTGAACACTGAAGCTTTCTTT. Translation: CASSETTVLNTEAFF.